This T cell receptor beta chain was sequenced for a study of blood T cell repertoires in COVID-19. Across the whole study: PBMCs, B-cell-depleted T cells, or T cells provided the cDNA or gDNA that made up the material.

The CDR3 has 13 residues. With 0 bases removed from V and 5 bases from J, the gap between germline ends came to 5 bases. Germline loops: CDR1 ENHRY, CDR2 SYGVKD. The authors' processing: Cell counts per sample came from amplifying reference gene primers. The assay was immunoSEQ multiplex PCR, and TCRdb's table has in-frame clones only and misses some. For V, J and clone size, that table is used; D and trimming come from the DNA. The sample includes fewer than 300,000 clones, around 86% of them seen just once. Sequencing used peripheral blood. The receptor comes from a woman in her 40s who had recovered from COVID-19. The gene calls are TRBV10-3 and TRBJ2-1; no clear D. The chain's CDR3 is CAISESSDNEQFF. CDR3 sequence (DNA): TGTGCCATCAGTGAGTCGTCGGACAATGAGCAGTTCTTC.